This T cell receptor (beta chain) is drawn from a study of cytomegalovirus exposure and HLA in healthy donors. This CDR3 has 16 residues. Losses at the gene ends were 4 bases for V and 5 bases for J; bases not matched to a gene: 9. The germline CDR1 and CDR2 sequences are SGHRS and YFSETQ. 60 Vbeta and 13 Jbeta primers were used in PCR. Data came from immunoSEQ multiplex PCR; TCRdb stores just in-frame clones and leaves some out. The sample has roughly 180,000 clones; approximately 80% are singletons. This clone was detected only once. The sequence was obtained from a young man in good health and CMV-seropositive. V usage is TRBV5-1 and J usage is TRBJ2-2, with TRBD1 matching over 9 bases. The sequencing sample was made of PBMCs. The CDR3 DNA is TGCGCCAGCAGCCCCGGACAGGGGTTGAGGACCGGGGAGCTGTTTTTT. Translation: CASSPGQGLRTGELFF.